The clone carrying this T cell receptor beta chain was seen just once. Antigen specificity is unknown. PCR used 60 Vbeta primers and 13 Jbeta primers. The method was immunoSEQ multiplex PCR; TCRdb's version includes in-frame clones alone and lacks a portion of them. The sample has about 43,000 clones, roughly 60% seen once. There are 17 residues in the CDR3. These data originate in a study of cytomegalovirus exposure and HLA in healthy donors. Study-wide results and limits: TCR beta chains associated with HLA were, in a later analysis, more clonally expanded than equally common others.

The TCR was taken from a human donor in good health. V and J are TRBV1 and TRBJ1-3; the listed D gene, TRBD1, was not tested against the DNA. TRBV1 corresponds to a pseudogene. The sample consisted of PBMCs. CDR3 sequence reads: CTSSPGLGQNSGNTIYF. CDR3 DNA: TGCACCAGCAGTCCCGGCCTGGGCCAGAACTCTGGAAACACCATATATTTT.